One and the same sample provided the 30 T cell receptor beta chains below, sequenced in a study of regulatory T cells in long-lasting Graves disease. Described time point: newly diagnosed GD, antithyroid drugs for less than 3 months. Preparation of the TCR library used RNA extracted from PBMCs. Investigators prepared the TCR beta libraries by applying iRepertoire HTBI primers and Arm-PCR of CDR3 regions. TCRdb processed the multiplex PCR reads anew with MiXCR; each CDR3 protein has one entry. Among approximately 440,000 distinct CDR3 sequences listed, 15% to 20% were seen once. This same sample was also taken into another study, of T cells in Graves' hyperthyroidism and ophthalmopathy.

The sample in question was peripheral blood mononuclear cells (PBMCs), obtained at new diagnosis, from a patient treated with antithyroid drugs. Receptors were obtained from a man aged 35 to 55 with Graves disease.

At least ten counts were recorded for this clonotype. V is TRBV12-5 and J is TRBJ1-1, with 7 nucleotides matching TRBD1. CDR1 and CDR2 (germline): LGHNT, FRNRAP. CDR3 length equals 15 residues. Losses at the gene ends were 1 base for V and 0 bases for J; bases not matched to a gene: 2. The CDR3 region is CASGLGQGLNTEAFF. The CDR3 nucleotides are TGTGCTAGTGGTTTGGGACAGGGCTTGAACACTGAAGCTTTCTTT.

A remark on this clonotype: Compared with germline, one end of the junction differs, possibly owing to a read error. The V and J genes are TRBV13 and TRBJ1-4; D is unclear. CDR1 PRHDT and CDR2 FYEKMQ come from the germline V gene (reference sequence). This CDR3 is 15 amino acids long. The CDR3 here is CAGSLSVVGNEKLFF. The CDR3 DNA reads as TGTGCCGGCAGCTTAAGTGTGGTAGGCAATGAAAAACTGTTTTTT.

This clonotype has a count of ten or more. The chain joins TRBV29-1 to TRBJ2-3; 8 positions agree with TRBD1. J was trimmed by 7 bases and V by 6 bases; bases with no gene match: 6. The CDR3 covers 12 residues. Germline loops: CDR1 SQVTM, CDR2 ANQGSEA. The CDR3: CSVRGQGNTQYF. The CDR3 coding sequence is TGCAGCGTCCGCGGACAGGGCAATACGCAGTATTTT.

This clonotype was observed at least ten times. The V and J genes are TRBV5-1 and TRBJ2-1; D may be TRBD1 or TRBD2 (5 bases each). Germline CDR1 is SGHRS and CDR2 is YFSETQ. The CDR3 covers 15 residues. Trimming stripped 4 bases from V and 7 bases from J, with 18 bases between. CDR3 region: CASSPGRVIMNEQFF. CDR3 DNA: TGCGCCAGCAGCCCGGGACGGGTGATAATGAATGAGCAGTTCTTC.

This clonotype was counted ten times or more. The rearrangement joins TRBV12-3 or TRBV12-4 to TRBJ2-1; D remains unclear. The germline V and J ends were trimmed by 6 bases and 3 bases, with 9 bases remaining between them. The length of the CDR3 is 13 residues. In DNA, the CDR3 is TGTGCCAGCAGGGCAGTCGGCTACAATGAGCAGTTCTTC. It yields the protein CASRAVGYNEQFF.

The chain links TRBV20-1 to TRBJ2-5; D is perhaps TRBD1 (6 bases). The CDR3 runs 15 residues. Between the trimmed V and J ends, which lost 2 bases and 4 bases, there was a span of 17 bases. Germline lookup yields CDR1 DFQATT and CDR2 SNEGSKA (reference sequence). CDR3 bases: TGCAGTGCTAGACCGTTACAGGGAAATATAGAGACCCAGTACTTC. It encodes CSARPLQGNIETQYF.

This clonotype has a count of ten or more. The chain joins TRBV28 to TRBJ2-1; 7 nucleotides match TRBD2. CDR1 is MDHEN and CDR2 is SYDVKM in the germline V gene. The CDR3 contains 15 residues. V trimming: 3 bases; J trimming: 5 bases; junction bases outside the gene matches: 7. In DNA, the CDR3 is TGTGCCAGCAGTTTCGGTGGGGGGGTCAACAATGAGCAGTTCTTC. Translation gives CASSFGGGVNNEQFF. Combining the CDR3 with reference TRBV28 and TRBJ2-1 gives the whole variable domain DVKVTQSSRYLVKRTGEKVFLECVQDMDHENMFWYRQDPGLGLRLIYFSYDVKMKEKGDIPEGYSVSREKKERFSLILESASTNQTSMYLCASSFGGGVNNEQFFGPGTRLTVL.

The table lists this clonotype with a count of one. A clone one base away is much larger, so this may be a read error. This chain uses TRBV2 with TRBJ2-1, with a weak D call TRBD2 (7 bases). Germline V lookup: CDR1 SNHLY, CDR2 FYNNEI. The CDR3 totals 15 residues. The CDR3 region is CASIRALPGEGERFF. CDR3 bases: TGTGCCAGCATCCGCGCTCTACCAGGGGAGGGTGAGCGGTTCTTC.

This clonotype was detected ten times or more. The chain has TRBV9 and TRBJ2-1; D is ambiguous. With 0 bases removed from V and 6 bases from J, the gap between germline ends came to 7 bases. The CDR3 length is 13 residues. Germline V CDR1 and CDR2: SGDLS, YYNGEE. CDR3 DNA sequence: TGTGCCAGCAGCGTAGTAGCCGCCAATGAGCAGTTCTTC. Protein: CASSVVAANEQFF.

This clonotype appeared many times. CDR3 amino acids: CSAKSTRTPYGYTF. The CDR3 bases are TGCAGTGCTAAGTCGACCCGGACGCCCTATGGCTACACCTTC. The chain has TRBV20-1 and TRBJ1-2; D is unclear. V lost 4 bases to trimming and J lost 4 bases, with 16 bases between them. The CDR3 is 14 residues long. Germline CDR1 reads DFQATT; CDR2 reads SNEGSKA (reference sequence).

This clonotype appeared a few times. The V and J genes are TRBV24-1 and TRBJ2-1; D possibly uses TRBD1 or TRBD2 (6 bases each). CDR3 length: 14 amino acids. With 3 bases removed from V and 9 bases from J, the gap between germline ends came to 14 bases. Germline values: CDR1 KGHDR, CDR2 SFDVKD. CDR3 in DNA: TGTGCCACCAGTGATGGGGGGCTCTGGGGTGAGCAGTTCTTC. Translation: CATSDGGLWGEQFF.

The rearrangement joins TRBV5-5 to TRBJ2-5; 11 positions match TRBD2. After removal of 0 bases from V and 1 base from J, the junction contained 2 bases not matched to a gene. The germline V gene has CDR1 SGHKS and CDR2 YYEKEE (reference sequence). The CDR3 covers 16 residues. The CDR3 loop is CASSLALAGGQETQYF. CDR3 sequence (DNA): TGTGCCAGCAGCTTGGCCCTAGCGGGAGGCCAAGAGACCCAGTACTTC.

As regards this clonotype: At one end the junction does not follow the germline gene, possibly because of a read error. This chain joins TRBV5-1 and TRBJ2-7, with D possibly being TRBD2 (6 bases). This CDR3 has 15 residues. Germline V lookup: CDR1 SGHRS, CDR2 YFSETQ. The CDR3 DNA follows: TGTGCCAGCAGCTCCGGACCGAGCGGGTCCTACGAGCAGTACTTC. Its translation: CASSSGPSGSYEQYF. The variable domain in full, completed from reference TRBV5-1 and TRBJ2-7, reads KAGVTQTPRYLIKTRGQQVTLSCSPISGHRSVSWYQQTPGQGLQFLFEYFSETQRNKGNFPGRFSGRQFSNSRSEMNVSTLELGDSALYLCASSSGPSGSYEQYFGPGTRLTVT.

This rearrangement joins TRBV5-4 to TRBJ2-2; D could derive from TRBD1 or TRBD2 (5 bases each). The V end was cut by 1 base, the J end by 0 bases, with 10 bases between. Germline lookup yields CDR1 SGHNT and CDR2 YYREEE (reference sequence). The CDR3 is 16 residues long. The CDR3 bases are TGTGCCAGCAGCTTGTTTGGGGGAGCGAACACCGGGGAGCTGTTTTTT. As protein: CASSLFGGANTGELFF.

The chain recombines TRBV12-3 or TRBV12-4 with TRBJ2-7, with a weak D call TRBD2 (7 bases). Trimming took off 2 bases at V and 0 bases at J, with 14 bases between the two ends. This CDR3 comprises 16 residues. The CDR3 DNA follows: TGTGCCAGCAGTTTAAAGGGCGGGGGACACTCCTACGAGCAGTACTTC. This encodes CASSLKGGGHSYEQYF.

This clonotype has ten or more counts. The chain has TRBV7-9 and TRBJ2-7; tentatively, D is TRBD1 (6 bases). The length of the CDR3 is 12 residues. Germline CDR1 and CDR2: SEHNR and FQNEAQ (reference sequence). V was pared by 5 bases and J by 8 bases, with 13 bases between. CDR3 nucleotide sequence: TGTGCCAGCAGCCCTGGACAGTATCAGCAGTACTTC. Its translation is CASSPGQYQQYF.

Notes on this clonotype: A much larger clone lies a single base off, so this may be a read error. It is likely a read error, because the conserved phenylalanine at the end of the CDR3 is missing. The genes are TRBV7-2 and TRBJ1-5; D uncertain. The CDR3 contains 12 residues. The germline gives CDR1 SGHTA, CDR2 FQGNSA. Trimming stripped 4 bases from V and 5 bases from J, with 6 bases between. This chain's CDR3 is CASSSGYQPQHL. CDR3 coding DNA: TGTGCCAGCAGCTCCGGCTATCAGCCCCAGCATCTT.

This clonotype was counted ten times or more. This chain connects TRBV3-1 to TRBJ2-5; 7 nucleotides line up with TRBD1. The CDR3 covers 17 residues. With V trimmed by 0 bases and J by 2 bases, 9 bases remained unmatched. Germline CDR1 reads LGHDT; CDR2 reads YNNKEL (reference sequence). CDR3 region: CASSQDQKGAPQETQYF. DNA of the CDR3: TGTGCCAGCAGCCAAGATCAAAAGGGGGCCCCACAAGAGACCCAGTACTTC.

The J gene is TRBJ1-2, the V gene TRBV12-3 or TRBV12-4; D gene unclear. V lost 3 bases, J lost 2 bases, and 4 bases lay in between. The CDR3 sequence is 12 residues long. The CDR3 protein is CASSFVNYGYTF. Written as DNA, the CDR3 is TGTGCCAGCAGTTTCGTCAACTATGGCTACACCTTC.

This clonotype was picked up many times. The chain employs TRBV5-1 and TRBJ2-3; 7 positions match TRBD1. Germline assignment: CDR1 SGHRS and CDR2 YFSETQ. CDR3 size: 14 residues. J was trimmed by 4 bases and V by 4 bases; bases with no gene match: 6. The CDR3 nucleotides read TGCGCCAGCAGCATACAACAGGGGCCAGATACGCAGTATTTT. Its translation: CASSIQQGPDTQYF.

There are many counts of this clonotype. The CDR3 loop reads CASRPIRTATYEQYF. CDR3 in DNA: TGTGCCAGCAGACCTATCAGGACTGCCACCTACGAGCAGTACTTC. The gene calls are TRBV28 and TRBJ2-7; TRBD2 is a possible D gene (5 bases). Trimming pared 6 bases from V and 2 bases from J, leaving 17 bases between. Germline CDR1 and CDR2: MDHEN and SYDVKM. This CDR3 contains 15 residues.

The sample holds a few counts of this clonotype. For the CDR3, the DNA is TGCGCCAGCAGCTCCTCAGCGGGAATGGATACGCAGTATTTT. Encoded protein: CASSSSAGMDTQYF. This sequence joins TRBV5-1 and TRBJ2-3, with 7 bases lining up with TRBD2. CDR1 is SGHRS, CDR2 YFSETQ, per germline. V was pared by 3 bases and J by 6 bases, with 7 bases of the junction left unmatched. The CDR3 has 14 residues.

In this sample, this clonotype turned up many times. The chain links TRBV27 to TRBJ2-7, with D perhaps being TRBD1 or TRBD2 (7 bases each). Deletions cut 5 bases from V and 6 bases from J, with 20 bases between. The CDR3 has 15 residues. CDR1 and CDR2 (germline): MNHEY, SMNVEV (reference sequence). As DNA, the CDR3 is TGTGCCAGCAGTCACCGAGGGGGCGGGAGTGGCGAGCAGTACTTC. It encodes CASSHRGGGSGEQYF.

This clonotype was observed many times. The genes are TRBV28 and TRBJ2-7; D call uncertain. V lost 4 bases, J lost 3 bases, and 7 bases lay in between. CDR1 is MDHEN, CDR2 SYDVKM, per germline. The CDR3 covers 12 residues. The CDR3 DNA reads TGTGCCAGCAGTTACCCAAACTACGAGCAGTACTTC. The encoded protein is CASSYPNYEQYF. The whole variable domain, remainder taken from reference TRBV28 and TRBJ2-7, is DVKVTQSSRYLVKRTGEKVFLECVQDMDHENMFWYRQDPGLGLRLIYFSYDVKMKEKGDIPEGYSVSREKKERFSLILESASTNQTSMYLCASSYPNYEQYFGPGTRLTVT.

This clonotype was observed a few times. The chain has TRBV27 and TRBJ2-5; D is unresolved. The CDR3 is made up of 14 amino acids. The germline V and J ends were trimmed by 1 base and 2 bases, with 8 bases remaining between them. The germline V gene has CDR1 MNHEY and CDR2 SMNVEV (reference sequence). CDR3 sequence: CASSLYQAQETQYF. CDR3 coding DNA: TGTGCCAGCAGTTTATATCAAGCGCAAGAGACCCAGTACTTC.

The chain combines TRBV5-1 with TRBJ2-3; D unclear. The ends were cut back, 3 bases at V and 4 bases at J, with 6 bases in the middle. CDR3 length: 12 residues. CDR1 is SGHRS and CDR2 is YFSETQ in the germline V gene. The CDR3 bases are TGCGCCAGCAGCTCGATGTCAGATACGCAGTATTTT. Translating it yields CASSSMSDTQYF.

The genes are TRBV15 and TRBJ1-3, with D possibly TRBD1 on 5 matching bases. The CDR3 is 18 residues long. V lost 2 bases and J lost 7, with 24 bases in between. Per the germline V gene, CDR1 is LNHNV and CDR2 is YYDKDF (reference sequence). This chain's CDR3 is CATSRTLLTQRGENTIYF. DNA for the CDR3: TGTGCCACCAGCAGAACACTCTTGACCCAGCGAGGGGAGAACACCATATATTTT.

About this clonotype: This is likely a read error, given that the CDR3 carries no conserved phenylalanine or tryptophan at its end. J is TRBJ2-1 and V is TRBV3-1; TRBD1 matches 12 bases. With V trimmed by 5 bases and J by 7 bases, 6 bases remained unmatched. CDR1 LGHDT and CDR2 YNNKEL come from the germline V gene (reference sequence). The CDR3 covers 15 residues. In nucleotides, the CDR3 is TGTGCCAGCAGCTCCCGGGACAGGGGGCTGAATGAGCAGTTCCTC. The encoded protein is CASSSRDRGLNEQFL.

This chain connects TRBV10-3 to TRBJ2-1; a possible D gene is TRBD1 (6 bases). Trimming pared 6 bases from V and 0 bases from J, leaving 18 bases between. The CDR3 extends over 17 amino acids. Germline V gives CDR1 ENHRY, CDR2 SYGVKD. The CDR3 DNA is TGTGCCATCAGGGGGGCATTGGGCGGTAGCTCCTACAATGAGCAGTTCTTC. Its translation is CAIRGALGGSSYNEQFF.

For this clonotype: A much larger clone lies one base from this, so it may be a read error. The chain has TRBV12-5 and TRBJ2-1; no definite D call. The germline gives CDR1 LGHNT, CDR2 FRNRAP. The CDR3 consists of 14 residues. Trimming took 1 base from V and 10 from J, leaving 14 bases between them. In DNA, the CDR3 is TGTGCTAGTGGTTTGGACCAGGTCCGTTTCGAGCAGTTCTTC. Translation gives CASGLDQVRFEQFF.